This paragraph covers one T cell receptor (beta chain) sequence. What it binds is unknown. This sample is part of a study of cytomegalovirus exposure and HLA in healthy donors. The CDR3 spans 14 residues. Germline CDR1 is SGHNT and CDR2 is YYREEE (reference sequence). Trimming took off 0 bases at V and 3 bases at J, with 7 bases between the two ends. The primer mix had 60 Vbeta and 13 Jbeta primers. Assay used: immunoSEQ multiplex PCR; TCRdb lists only in-frame clones, some missing. The profile shows 85,000 to 100,000 clones, less than 70% of them singletons. Study-wide results and limits: Most CMV-associated TCR beta chains were later found to appear HLA-restricted. Likely technical artifact: a cluster of highly shared sequence variants. CMV serostatus was the only immune exposure information that was available. Analyses of presence/absence relied on an assumption of roughly uniform sequencing depth across donors.

This TCR was recovered from a man aged 50 to 59 in good health and CMV-seronegative. This sequence joins TRBV5-4 and TRBJ2-1, with D hard to call. The specimen sequenced was PBMCs. The CDR3 DNA follows: TGTGCCAGCAGCTTGGACCTGAGCTACAATGAGCAGTTCTTC. Encoded protein: CASSLDLSYNEQFF. Full variable domain (missing parts from reference TRBV5-4 and TRBJ2-1): ETGVTQSPTHLIKTRGQQVTLRCSSQSGHNTVSWYQQALGQGPQFIFQYYREEENGRGNFPPRFSGLQFPNYSSELNVNALELDDSALYLCASSLDLSYNEQFFGPGTRLTVL.